This TCR beta chain was obtained from a study of cytomegalovirus exposure and HLA in healthy donors. Overall study context: An analysis done earlier identified some 120 million unique TCR beta sequences from about 179 million T cells. Study outcomes and limitations: It was reported that the classifier diagnosed cytomegalovirus status with high specificity and sensitivity in both the original and validation cohorts.

Primers included in the PCR were 60 Vbeta and 13 Jbeta primers. Profiled with immunoSEQ multiplex PCR; TCRdb holds only in-frame clones, not every one. The sample lists about 110,000 clones; 81% were seen once. Looked up from germline, CDR1 is SGHNT and CDR2 is YYREEE (reference sequence). This CDR3 has 17 amino acids. V was pared by 0 bases and J by 5 bases, with 13 bases of the junction left unmatched. In its sample, this clone was seen a few times. The antigen is undetermined. This TCR came from a woman between 25 and 40 years old in good health and CMV-seronegative. The V and J genes are TRBV5-4 and TRBJ2-7, with TRBD1 matching 8 bases. Source material: PBMCs. The CDR3 DNA is TGTGCCAGCAGCTTGGAGGGCGGACAGGGCCCGTTCCACGAGCAGTACTTC. It codes for CASSLEGGQGPFHEQYF.